This record covers a single T cell receptor beta chain. Generated by immunoSEQ multiplex PCR, the TCRdb table keeps only in-frame clones and is missing some. The sample holds around 180,000 clones; roughly four fifths are singletons and the top ten take about an eighth. Membership in each cohort depended on participant-reported clinical history. In Cohort 3, a recovered donor had either two negative PCRs, clearance, or symptom resolution. The data derive from a study of blood T cell repertoires in COVID-19. On the study more broadly: T cells, B-cell-depleted T cells, or PBMCs provided the cDNA or gDNA that served as material.

J gave up 5 bases and V 7 bases, and 15 bases lay outside the gene matches. The CDR3 length is 16 residues. Germline V gives CDR1 SGHRS, CDR2 YFSETQ. The chain joins TRBV5-1 to TRBJ2-5, with TRBD2 identical over 9 bases. The sample taken for sequencing was PBMCs or T cells enriched from blood (not recorded which). The clonotype was recovered from a man aged 45 to 65 who had recovered from COVID-19. DNA of the CDR3: TGCGCCAGCTACCGGGACGCAGGCGCGGGGGGGGAGACCCAGTACTTC. It yields the protein CASYRDAGAGGETQYF.